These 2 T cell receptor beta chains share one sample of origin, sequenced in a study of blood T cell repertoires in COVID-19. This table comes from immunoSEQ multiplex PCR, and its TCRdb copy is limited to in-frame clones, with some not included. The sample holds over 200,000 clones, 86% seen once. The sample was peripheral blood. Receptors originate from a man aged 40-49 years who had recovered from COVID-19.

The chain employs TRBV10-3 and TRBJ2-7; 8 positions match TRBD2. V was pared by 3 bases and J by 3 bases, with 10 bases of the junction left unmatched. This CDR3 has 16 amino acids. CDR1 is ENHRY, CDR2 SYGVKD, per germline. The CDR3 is CAISDPYGTSLYEQYF. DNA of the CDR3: TGTGCCATCAGTGACCCGTACGGGACTAGTCTCTACGAGCAGTACTTC.

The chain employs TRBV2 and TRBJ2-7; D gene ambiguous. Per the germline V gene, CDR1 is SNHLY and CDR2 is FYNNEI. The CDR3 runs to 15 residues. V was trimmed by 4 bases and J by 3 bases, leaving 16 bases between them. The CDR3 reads CASSVLPQVNYEQYF. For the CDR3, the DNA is TGTGCCAGCAGTGTACTTCCCCAGGTTAACTACGAGCAGTACTTC.